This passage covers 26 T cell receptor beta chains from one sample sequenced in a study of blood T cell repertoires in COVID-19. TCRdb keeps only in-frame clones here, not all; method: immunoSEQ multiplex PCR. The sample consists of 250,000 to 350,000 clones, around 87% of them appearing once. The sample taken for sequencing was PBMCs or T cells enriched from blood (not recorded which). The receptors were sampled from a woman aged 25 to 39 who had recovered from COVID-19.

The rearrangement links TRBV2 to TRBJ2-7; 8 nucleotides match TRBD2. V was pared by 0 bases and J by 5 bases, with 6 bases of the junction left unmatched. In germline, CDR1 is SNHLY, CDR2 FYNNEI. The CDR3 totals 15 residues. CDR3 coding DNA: TGTGCCAGCAGTGAAGCCCCGGGGGGGATCGACGAGCAGTACTTC. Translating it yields CASSEAPGGIDEQYF. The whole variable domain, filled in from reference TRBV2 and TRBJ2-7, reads EPEVTQTPSHQVTQMGQEVILRCVPISNHLYFYWYRQILGQKVEFLVSFYNNEISEKSEIFDDQFSVERPDGSNFTLKIRSTKLEDSAMYFCASSEAPGGIDEQYFGPGTRLTVT.

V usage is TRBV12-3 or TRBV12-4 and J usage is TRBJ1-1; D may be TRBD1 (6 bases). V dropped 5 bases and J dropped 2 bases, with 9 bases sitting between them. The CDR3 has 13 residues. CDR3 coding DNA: TGTGCCAGCAGTCCCGGGACAAACACTGAAGCTTTCTTT. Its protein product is CASSPGTNTEAFF.

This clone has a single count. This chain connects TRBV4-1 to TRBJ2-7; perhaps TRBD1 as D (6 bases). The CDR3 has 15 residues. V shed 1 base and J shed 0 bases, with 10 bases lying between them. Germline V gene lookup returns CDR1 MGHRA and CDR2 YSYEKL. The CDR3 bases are TGCGCCAGCAGCCAAGTGCAGGGGCTCTCCTACGAGCAGTACTTC. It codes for CASSQVQGLSYEQYF.

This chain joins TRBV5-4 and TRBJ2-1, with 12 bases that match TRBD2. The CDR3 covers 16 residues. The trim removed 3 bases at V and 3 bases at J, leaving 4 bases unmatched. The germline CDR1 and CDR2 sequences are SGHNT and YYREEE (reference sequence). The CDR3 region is CASSSRLAGDYNEQFF. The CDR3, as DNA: TGTGCCAGCAGCTCACGACTAGCGGGGGACTACAATGAGCAGTTCTTC. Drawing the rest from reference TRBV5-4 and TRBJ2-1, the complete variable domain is ETGVTQSPTHLIKTRGQQVTLRCSSQSGHNTVSWYQQALGQGPQFIFQYYREEENGRGNFPPRFSGLQFPNYSSELNVNALELDDSALYLCASSSRLAGDYNEQFFGPGTRLTVL.

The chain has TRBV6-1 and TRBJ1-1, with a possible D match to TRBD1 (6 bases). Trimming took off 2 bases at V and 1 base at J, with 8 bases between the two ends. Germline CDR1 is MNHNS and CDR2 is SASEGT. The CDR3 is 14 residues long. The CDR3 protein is CASSETGRNTEAFF. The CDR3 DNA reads TGTGCCAGCAGTGAAACAGGGCGGAACACTGAAGCTTTCTTT.

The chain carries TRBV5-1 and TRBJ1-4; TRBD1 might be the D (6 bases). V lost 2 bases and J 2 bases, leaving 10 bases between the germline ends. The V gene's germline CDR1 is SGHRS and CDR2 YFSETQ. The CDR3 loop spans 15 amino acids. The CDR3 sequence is CASSFTGITNEKLFF. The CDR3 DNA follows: TGCGCCAGCAGCTTTACAGGGATTACTAATGAAAAACTGTTTTTT. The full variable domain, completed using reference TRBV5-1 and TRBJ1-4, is KAGVTQTPRYLIKTRGQQVTLSCSPISGHRSVSWYQQTPGQGLQFLFEYFSETQRNKGNFPGRFSGRQFSNSRSEMNVSTLELGDSALYLCASSFTGITNEKLFFGSGTQLSVL.

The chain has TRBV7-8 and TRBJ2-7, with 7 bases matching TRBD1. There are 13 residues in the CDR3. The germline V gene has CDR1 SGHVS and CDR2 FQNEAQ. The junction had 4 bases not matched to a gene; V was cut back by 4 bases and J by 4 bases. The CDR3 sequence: CASSSGQTYEQYF. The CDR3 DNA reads TGTGCCAGCAGCTCGGGACAGACATACGAGCAGTACTTC.

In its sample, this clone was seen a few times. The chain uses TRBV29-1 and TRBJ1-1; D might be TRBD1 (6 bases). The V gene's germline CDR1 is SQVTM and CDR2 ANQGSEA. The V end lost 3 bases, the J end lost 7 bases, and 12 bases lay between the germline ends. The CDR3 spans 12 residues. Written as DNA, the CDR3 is TGCAGCGTTGACGGGGGGCCCCTTGAAGCTTTCTTT. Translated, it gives CSVDGGPLEAFF.

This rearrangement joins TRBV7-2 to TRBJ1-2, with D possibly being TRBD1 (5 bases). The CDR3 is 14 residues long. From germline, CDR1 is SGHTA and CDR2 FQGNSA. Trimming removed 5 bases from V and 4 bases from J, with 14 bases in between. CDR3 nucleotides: TGTGCCAGCAGCCCGCAGGGCCCGGGCTATGGCTACACCTTC. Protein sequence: CASSPQGPGYGYTF.

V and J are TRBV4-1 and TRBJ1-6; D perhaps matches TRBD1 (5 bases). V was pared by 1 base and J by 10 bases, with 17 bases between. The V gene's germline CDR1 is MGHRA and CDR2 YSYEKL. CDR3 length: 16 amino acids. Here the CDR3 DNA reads TGCGCCAGCAGCCAAGTTACGGGGGAGGGAGGCTCACCCCTCCACTTT. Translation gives CASSQVTGEGGSPLHF.

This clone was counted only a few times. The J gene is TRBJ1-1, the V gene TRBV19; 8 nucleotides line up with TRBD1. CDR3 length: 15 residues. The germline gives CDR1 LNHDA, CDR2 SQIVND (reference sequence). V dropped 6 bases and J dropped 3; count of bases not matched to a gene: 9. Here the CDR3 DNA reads TGTGCCAGTAGGGACAGGGCCTCGGAGGACACTGAAGCTTTCTTT. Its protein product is CASRDRASEDTEAFF.

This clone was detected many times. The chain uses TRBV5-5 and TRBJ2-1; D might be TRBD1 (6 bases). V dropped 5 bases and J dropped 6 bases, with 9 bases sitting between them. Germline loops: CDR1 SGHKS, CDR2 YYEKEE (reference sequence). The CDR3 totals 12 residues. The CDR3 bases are TGTGCCAGCAGACCGGACAGCAATGAGCAGTTCTTC. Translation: CASRPDSNEQFF.

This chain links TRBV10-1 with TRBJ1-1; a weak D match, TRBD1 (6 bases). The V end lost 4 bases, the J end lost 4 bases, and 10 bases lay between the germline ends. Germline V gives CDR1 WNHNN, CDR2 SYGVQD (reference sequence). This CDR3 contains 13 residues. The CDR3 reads CASSVSRGTEAFF. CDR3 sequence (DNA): TGCGCCAGCAGTGTTTCCAGGGGCACTGAAGCTTTCTTT.

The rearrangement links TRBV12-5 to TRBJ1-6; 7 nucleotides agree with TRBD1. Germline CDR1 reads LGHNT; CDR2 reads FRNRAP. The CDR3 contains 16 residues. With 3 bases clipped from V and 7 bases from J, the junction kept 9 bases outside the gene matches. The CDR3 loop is CASGFHSTGQNSPLHF. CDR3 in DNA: TGTGCTAGTGGTTTCCACTCGACAGGGCAGAATTCACCCCTCCACTTT.

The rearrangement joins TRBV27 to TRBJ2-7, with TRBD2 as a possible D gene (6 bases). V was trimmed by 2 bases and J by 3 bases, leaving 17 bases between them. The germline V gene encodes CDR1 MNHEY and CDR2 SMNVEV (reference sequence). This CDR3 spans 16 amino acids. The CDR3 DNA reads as TGTGCCAGCAGTTTACAGGCGGCGGGGAACTACTACGAGCAGTACTTC. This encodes CASSLQAAGNYYEQYF.

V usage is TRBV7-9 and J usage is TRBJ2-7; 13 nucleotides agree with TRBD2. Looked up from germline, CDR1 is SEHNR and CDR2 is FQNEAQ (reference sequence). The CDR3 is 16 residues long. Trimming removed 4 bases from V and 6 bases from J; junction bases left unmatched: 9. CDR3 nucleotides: TGTGCCAGCAGCTACCCCGGGACTAGCGGGGTCCGCGAGCAGTACTTC. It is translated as CASSYPGTSGVREQYF.

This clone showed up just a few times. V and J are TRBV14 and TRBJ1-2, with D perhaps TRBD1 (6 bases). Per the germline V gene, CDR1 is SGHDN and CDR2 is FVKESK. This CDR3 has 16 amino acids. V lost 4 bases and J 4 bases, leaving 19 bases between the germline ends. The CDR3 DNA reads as TGTGCCAGCAGCCCATTGACGCAGGGGCCATTCTATGGCTACACCTTC. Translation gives CASSPLTQGPFYGYTF.

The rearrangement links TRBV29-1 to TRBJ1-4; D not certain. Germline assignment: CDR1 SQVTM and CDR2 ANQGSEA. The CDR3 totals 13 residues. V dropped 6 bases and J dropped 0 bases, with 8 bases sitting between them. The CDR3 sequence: CSVVGATNEKLFF. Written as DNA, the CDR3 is TGCAGCGTCGTTGGAGCAACTAATGAAAAACTGTTTTTT.

CDR3 amino acids: CASSSPMVGGYTF. In DNA form, the CDR3 reads TGTGCCAGCAGTTCCCCTATGGTCGGGGGCTACACCTTC. The gene calls are TRBV27 and TRBJ1-2; no clear D. From germline, CDR1 is MNHEY and CDR2 SMNVEV (reference sequence). V shed 4 bases and J shed 8 bases, with 14 bases lying between them. CDR3 length equals 13 residues.

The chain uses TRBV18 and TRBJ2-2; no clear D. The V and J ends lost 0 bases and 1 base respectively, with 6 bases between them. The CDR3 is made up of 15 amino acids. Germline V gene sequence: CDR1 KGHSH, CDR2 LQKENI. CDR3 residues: CASSPPPGNTGELFF. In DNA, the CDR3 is TGTGCCAGCTCACCACCCCCAGGGAACACCGGGGAGCTGTTTTTT.

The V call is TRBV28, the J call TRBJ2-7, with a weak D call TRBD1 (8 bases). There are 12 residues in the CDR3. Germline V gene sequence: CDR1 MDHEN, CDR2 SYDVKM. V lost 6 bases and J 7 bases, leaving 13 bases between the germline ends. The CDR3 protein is CASRIQGGEQYF. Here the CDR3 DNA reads TGTGCCAGCAGAATACAGGGGGGGGAGCAGTACTTC.

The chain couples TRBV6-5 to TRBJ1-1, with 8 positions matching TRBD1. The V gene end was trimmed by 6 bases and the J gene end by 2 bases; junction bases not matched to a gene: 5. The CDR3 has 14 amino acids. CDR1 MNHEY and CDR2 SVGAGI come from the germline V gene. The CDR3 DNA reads TGTGCCAGCAGCAAAGCAGGGGGCAACACTGAAGCTTTCTTT. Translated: CASSKAGGNTEAFF.

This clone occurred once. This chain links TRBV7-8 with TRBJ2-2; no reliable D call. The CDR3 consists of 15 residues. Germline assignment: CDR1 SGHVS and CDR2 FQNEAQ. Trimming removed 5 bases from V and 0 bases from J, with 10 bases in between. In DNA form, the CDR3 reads TGTGCCAGCAGCGGGCTCATTGCGAACACCGGGGAGCTGTTTTTT. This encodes CASSGLIANTGELFF.

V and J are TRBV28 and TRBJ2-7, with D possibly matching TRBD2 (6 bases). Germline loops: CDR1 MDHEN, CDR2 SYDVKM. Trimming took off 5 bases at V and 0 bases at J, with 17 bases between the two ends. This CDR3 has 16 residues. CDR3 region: CASSGGEAQGSYEQYF. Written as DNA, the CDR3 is TGTGCCAGCAGTGGCGGGGAGGCACAAGGCTCCTACGAGCAGTACTTC.

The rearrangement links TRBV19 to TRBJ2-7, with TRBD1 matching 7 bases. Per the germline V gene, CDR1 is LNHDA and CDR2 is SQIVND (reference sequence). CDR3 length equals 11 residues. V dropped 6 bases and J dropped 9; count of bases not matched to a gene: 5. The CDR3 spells CASRGGMRQYF. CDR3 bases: TGTGCCAGTAGAGGGGGCATGAGGCAGTACTTC.

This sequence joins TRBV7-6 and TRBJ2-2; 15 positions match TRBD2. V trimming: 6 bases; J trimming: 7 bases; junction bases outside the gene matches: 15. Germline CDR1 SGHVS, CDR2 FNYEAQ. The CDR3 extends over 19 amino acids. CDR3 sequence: CASSFGLAGGIREDGELFF. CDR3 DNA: TGTGCCAGCAGTTTTGGACTAGCGGGGGGGATCCGCGAGGACGGGGAGCTGTTTTTT.